This TCR beta chain was documented in a study of T cell responses to AZD1222 COVID-19 vaccine. Study-level points and caveats: Seropositive AZD1222 recipients at baseline numbered only 6 or 7. Sampling that yielded the repertoires occurred only after the peak T cell response. Recipients of two AZD1222 doses showed rising Spike-specific TCR breadth and depth. Regions left unmutated in variants are reportedly the target of nearly half of spike-specific TCRs.

As for this clone: Its antigen is unidentified.

The CDR3 runs 15 residues. Per the germline V gene, CDR1 is MDHEN and CDR2 is SYDVKM. V was clipped by 3 bases and J by 8 bases; unmatched bases: 7. Assay used: immunoSEQ multiplex PCR; TCRdb lists only in-frame clones, some missing. The repertoire holds 110,000 or so clones, with approximately 85% as singletons. The genes are TRBV28 and TRBJ1-4; 9 bases line up with TRBD1. Sample: peripheral blood, taken on day 0 of AZD1222 vaccination. The receptor's source is an adult in good health. Here the CDR3 reads CASSFRQGGDEKLFF. CDR3 DNA: TGTGCCAGCAGTTTTAGACAGGGGGGGGACGAAAAACTGTTTTTT.